These 26 T cell receptor beta chains were all obtained from the same sample, sequenced in a study of technical replicates of blood from a handful of donors. Libraries were prepared by immunoSEQ multiplex PCR; TCRdb keeps only in-frame clonotypes and omits some of them. The table has approximately 17,000 clones, approximately 89% seen once; the top ten hold approximately 11%. Specimen: PBMCs. Receptors originate from a human donor in good health.

This clone was found a few times. V is TRBV9 and J is TRBJ2-1, with 12 bases matching TRBD2. The CDR3 spans 16 residues. Germline CDR1 and CDR2: SGDLS and YYNGEE. The junction had 7 bases not matched to a gene; V was cut back by 0 bases and J by 9 bases. CDR3 DNA: TGTGCCAGCAGCGTAGTGTCTAGCGGGAGGGGGGTTGAGCAGTTCTTC. It is translated as CASSVVSSGRGVEQFF.

The genes are TRBV6-6 and TRBJ1-1; TRBD1 aligns across 7 bases. The CDR3 has 12 amino acids. The J segment lost 5 bases and the V segment lost 7 bases, leaving 4 bases of the junction unmatched. Germline V lookup: CDR1 MNHNY, CDR2 SVGAGI (reference sequence). CDR3 protein: CASNPRGTEAFF. CDR3 in DNA: TGTGCCAGCAATCCCAGGGGGACTGAAGCTTTCTTT.

The chain couples TRBV7-3 to TRBJ2-1; TRBD2 matches 12 bases. The CDR3 has 16 residues. Germline CDR1 reads SGHTA; CDR2 reads FQGTGA. The ends lost 5 bases at V and 7 bases at J; junction bases unmatched: 9. DNA for the CDR3: TGTGCCAGCAGCGCCAAGACTAGCGGGAGAAGGAATGAGCAGTTCTTC. This encodes CASSAKTSGRRNEQFF.

The chain is built from TRBV11-2 and TRBJ1-1, with D unclear. The CDR3 contains 12 residues. V gave up 5 bases and J gave up 3 bases, with 7 bases separating them. Germline loops: CDR1 SGHAT, CDR2 FQNNGV. The CDR3 region is CASSRDYTEAFF. CDR3 bases: TGTGCCAGCAGCCGGGATTACACTGAAGCTTTCTTT.

The V call is TRBV2, the J call TRBJ2-3, with 8 bases lining up with TRBD2. CDR1 is SNHLY and CDR2 is FYNNEI in the germline V gene. The V and J ends lost 0 bases and 0 bases, in that order; junction bases with no gene match: 11. The CDR3 runs 19 residues. The CDR3 nucleotides are TGTGCCAGCAGTGAAGCGCTTCTCCGAGCGGGAGTTAGCACAGATACGCAGTATTTT. Its protein product is CASSEALLRAGVSTDTQYF.

The CDR3 loop reads CASSDIEGNTEAFF. CDR3 DNA: TGTGCCAGCTCAGACATCGAGGGGAACACTGAAGCTTTCTTT. The V gene is TRBV18, the J gene TRBJ1-1; D is undetermined. Germline V gene sequence: CDR1 KGHSH, CDR2 LQKENI. The V and J ends lost 5 bases and 1 base respectively, with 11 bases between them. The CDR3 has 14 residues.

This chain joins TRBV7-9 and TRBJ2-6; TRBD1 is a possible D gene (5 bases). This CDR3 is 16 amino acids long. From germline, CDR1 is SEHNR and CDR2 FQNEAQ (reference sequence). Trimming shortened V by 2 bases and J by 2 bases, and 10 bases separated the two germline ends. The CDR3 DNA is TGTGCCAGCAGCTTACCAGGGCTCACTGGGGCCAACGTCCTGACTTTC. It is translated as CASSLPGLTGANVLTF.

This rearrangement joins TRBV30 to TRBJ2-5, with 7 bases aligning to TRBD1. Trimming at V came to 1 base and at J to 4 bases, leaving 3 bases not matched to a gene. Germline values: CDR1 GTSNPN, CDR2 SVGIG (reference sequence). This CDR3 has 13 residues. Here the CDR3 DNA reads TGTGCCTGGAGTGCAGGGGGTAGAGAGACCCAGTACTTC. The encoded protein is CAWSAGGRETQYF.

The chain employs TRBV5-1 and TRBJ2-1; TRBD1 matches at 7 bases. Losses at the gene ends were 7 bases for V and 9 bases for J; bases not matched to a gene: 13. Germline-derived CDR1 and CDR2 are SGHRS and YFSETQ. There are 14 residues in the CDR3. CDR3 residues: CASALNSQGVEQFF. Here the CDR3 DNA reads TGCGCCAGCGCGCTGAACTCCCAGGGGGTTGAGCAGTTCTTC.

This rearrangement joins TRBV5-1 to TRBJ2-3; 8 bases are shared with TRBD1. V lost 4 bases and J lost 1; bases outside the gene matches: 2. The length of the CDR3 is 14 residues. Looked up from germline, CDR1 is SGHRS and CDR2 is YFSETQ. CDR3 region: CASSMGQGTDTQYF. Here the CDR3 DNA reads TGCGCCAGCAGCATGGGACAGGGCACAGATACGCAGTATTTT. The entire variable domain, with the rest obtained from reference TRBV5-1 and TRBJ2-3, is as follows: KAGVTQTPRYLIKTRGQQVTLSCSPISGHRSVSWYQQTPGQGLQFLFEYFSETQRNKGNFPGRFSGRQFSNSRSEMNVSTLELGDSALYLCASSMGQGTDTQYFGPGTRLTVL.

The V and J genes are TRBV7-2 and TRBJ2-5; the match to TRBD1 covers 9 bases. With V trimmed by 1 base and J by 2 bases, 8 bases remained unmatched. The CDR3 is 17 residues long. In germline, CDR1 is SGHTA, CDR2 FQGNSA. The CDR3 is CASSLVGQGRGQETQYF. The CDR3 nucleotides are TGTGCCAGCAGCTTAGTGGGACAGGGAAGAGGGCAAGAGACCCAGTACTTC.

This clone has more than one count but fewer than ten. The V gene is TRBV30, the J gene TRBJ1-1; D perhaps matches TRBD1 (6 bases). Trimming left V 4 bases short and J 0 bases short, with 12 bases between. Germline CDR1 reads GTSNPN; CDR2 reads SVGIG (reference sequence). CDR3 size: 14 residues. As DNA, the CDR3 is TGTGCCTGGATTCGACAGGCCCTGAACACTGAAGCTTTCTTT. Protein product: CAWIRQALNTEAFF. The variable domain in full, with the rest retrieved from reference TRBV30 and TRBJ1-1, is SQTIHQWPATLVQPVGSPLSLECTVEGTSNPNLYWYRQAAGRGLQLLFYSVGIGQISSEVPQNLSASRPQDRQFILSSKKLLLSDSGFYLCAWIRQALNTEAFFGQGTRLTVV.

This sequence joins TRBV5-1 and TRBJ2-1; 12 bases agree with TRBD2. V lost 4 bases to trimming and J lost 6 bases; unmatched junction nucleotides: 11. The germline gives CDR1 SGHRS, CDR2 YFSETQ. The CDR3 loop spans 17 amino acids. The CDR3 reads CASSPRTGLAGSNEQFF. The CDR3 nucleotides read TGCGCCAGCAGCCCTAGGACGGGACTAGCGGGTAGCAATGAGCAGTTCTTC.

The J gene is TRBJ2-3, the V gene TRBV7-9; 8 bases align to TRBD1. V lost 4 bases, J lost 3 bases, and 0 bases stayed unmatched. The CDR3 contains 13 residues. Germline CDR1 reads SEHNR; CDR2 reads FQNEAQ (reference sequence). Here the CDR3 reads CASSWDRTDTQYF. In DNA, the CDR3 is TGTGCCAGCAGCTGGGACAGGACAGATACGCAGTATTTT. The full variable domain, its missing parts supplied by reference TRBV7-9 and TRBJ2-3, is DTGVSQNPRHKITKRGQNVTFRCDPISEHNRLYWYRQTLGQGPEFLTYFQNEAQLEKSRLLSDRFSAERPKGSFSTLEIQRTEQGDSAMYLCASSWDRTDTQYFGPGTRLTVL.

On this clone: This same CDR3 is encoded by further DNA sequences in the sample. V is TRBV5-1 and J is TRBJ2-3; 13 bases line up with TRBD2. With 0 bases clipped from V and 5 bases from J, the junction kept 3 bases outside the gene matches. Germline CDR1 SGHRS, CDR2 YFSETQ. There are 16 residues in the CDR3. CDR3 in DNA: TGCGCCAGCAGCTTGGTACTAGCGGGAGGGGGAGATACGCAGTATTTT. This encodes CASSLVLAGGGDTQYF. The whole variable domain, filled in from reference TRBV5-1 and TRBJ2-3, reads KAGVTQTPRYLIKTRGQQVTLSCSPISGHRSVSWYQQTPGQGLQFLFEYFSETQRNKGNFPGRFSGRQFSNSRSEMNVSTLELGDSALYLCASSLVLAGGGDTQYFGPGTRLTVL.

This rearrangement joins TRBV9 to TRBJ2-1; D is perhaps TRBD2 (6 bases). The CDR3 loop spans 15 amino acids. The V end lost 0 bases, the J end lost 4 bases, and 11 bases lay between the germline ends. The V gene's germline CDR1 is SGDLS and CDR2 YYNGEE. CDR3 bases: TGTGCCAGCAGCGTAGCTAGCGTAAATTACAATGAGCAGTTCTTC. Translated, it gives CASSVASVNYNEQFF.

The chain carries TRBV19 and TRBJ1-4; 9 positions match TRBD1. CDR1 is LNHDA and CDR2 is SQIVND in the germline V gene (reference sequence). The CDR3 contains 17 residues. J gave up 4 bases and V 6 bases, and 12 bases lay outside the gene matches. The CDR3 coding sequence is TGTGCCAGTAGCCGACCCTGGACAGGGGCGAATAATGAAAAACTGTTTTTT. It translates to CASSRPWTGANNEKLFF.

The chain combines TRBV7-3 with TRBJ2-5, with 8 bases fitting TRBD2. Germline loops: CDR1 SGHTA, CDR2 FQGTGA. The CDR3 runs 15 residues. J gave up 4 bases and V 1 base, and 5 bases lay outside the gene matches. The CDR3 sequence: CASSLNPAGVETQYF. DNA for the CDR3: TGTGCCAGCAGCTTAAATCCAGCGGGAGTAGAGACCCAGTACTTC.

J is TRBJ1-5 and V is TRBV25-1; TRBD1 agrees at 8 bases. V lost 4 bases, J lost 4 bases, and 9 bases stayed unmatched. The CDR3 runs to 16 residues. Germline V gene lookup returns CDR1 MGHDK and CDR2 SYGVNS. The CDR3 DNA sequence: TGTGCCAGCAGTGGGACAGGGAAAGGGCTTAATCAGCCCCAGCATTTT. It translates to CASSGTGKGLNQPQHF.

The sample holds a few counts of this clone. The chain combines TRBV7-9 with TRBJ1-1, with TRBD1 as a possible D gene (6 bases). This CDR3 has 15 amino acids. V lost 4 bases and J lost 4, with 16 bases in between. Germline lookup yields CDR1 SEHNR and CDR2 FQNEAQ (reference sequence). DNA of the CDR3: TGTGCCAGCAGCTCGACAGGAGGCCGAAGCACTGAAGCTTTCTTT. Protein product: CASSSTGGRSTEAFF.

V is TRBV27 and J is TRBJ2-3; perhaps TRBD2 as D (5 bases). V lost 2 bases and J 2 bases, leaving 14 bases between the germline ends. This CDR3 has 16 residues. The germline gives CDR1 MNHEY, CDR2 SMNVEV (reference sequence). The chain's CDR3 is CASSLIPGLSTDTQYF. The DNA for the CDR3 is TGTGCCAGCAGTTTAATACCTGGACTCTCCACAGATACGCAGTATTTT.

The rearrangement uses TRBV2 and TRBJ2-7, with 8 bases identical to TRBD1. V gave up 6 bases and J gave up 1 base; unmatched junction bases: 8. The CDR3 is 15 residues long. Germline CDR1 SNHLY, CDR2 FYNNEI. The CDR3 sequence is CASSRAGTGSYEQYF. CDR3 sequence (DNA): TGTGCCAGCAGCCGAGCCGGGACAGGTTCCTACGAGCAGTACTTC.

The chain carries TRBV30 and TRBJ2-2, with D uncertain. Germline loops: CDR1 GTSNPN, CDR2 SVGIG (reference sequence). The V and J ends lost 2 bases and 7 bases respectively, with 11 bases between them. The CDR3 is made up of 13 amino acids. The CDR3 spells CAWSTRRRGELFF. The CDR3 DNA reads as TGTGCCTGGAGTACACGGCGGCGCGGGGAGCTGTTTTTT.

This chain's CDR3 is CAWSVLGQSQPQHF. The CDR3 nucleotides read TGTGCCTGGAGTGTACTGGGGCAGTCTCAGCCCCAGCATTTT. The genes are TRBV30 and TRBJ1-5; weak D call: TRBD1 (5 bases). Trimming shortened V by 0 bases and J by 6 bases, and 12 bases separated the two germline ends. There are 14 residues in the CDR3. Germline loops: CDR1 GTSNPN, CDR2 SVGIG (reference sequence). Supplemented by reference TRBV30 and TRBJ1-5, the full variable domain reads SQTIHQWPATLVQPVGSPLSLECTVEGTSNPNLYWYRQAAGRGLQLLFYSVGIGQISSEVPQNLSASRPQDRQFILSSKKLLLSDSGFYLCAWSVLGQSQPQHFGDGTRLSIL.

The chain employs TRBV11-3 and TRBJ2-1, with 11 positions matching TRBD2. The V gene end was trimmed by 3 bases and the J gene end by 2 bases; junction bases not matched to a gene: 0. This CDR3 spans 15 amino acids. Germline CDR1 and CDR2: SGHNT and YENEEA. The CDR3 nucleotides read TGTGCCAGCAGCTTGACTAGCGGGGCCTACAATGAGCAGTTCTTC. Translating it yields CASSLTSGAYNEQFF.

DNA of the CDR3: TGCGCCAGCAGCTTAACCCGGGACACCTACGAGCAGTACTTC. Protein: CASSLTRDTYEQYF. The chain recombines TRBV10-2 with TRBJ2-7, with a weak D call TRBD1 (6 bases). The CDR3 is 14 amino acids. Germline lookup yields CDR1 WSHSY and CDR2 SAAADI. V lost 6 bases, J lost 2 bases, and 14 bases lay in between.